This T cell receptor beta chain came from a study of cytomegalovirus exposure and HLA in healthy donors. Study-wide findings and caveats: Most TCR sequences showed up rarely, but some public TCRs showed up in many donors. Listed as cytomegalovirus-associated were 150 or so TCR beta chains.

CDR1 and CDR2 from the germline V gene are SGHTA and FQGTGA. With V trimmed by 4 bases and J by 3 bases, 6 bases remained unmatched. The CDR3 contains 17 residues. Regarding this clone: Its antigen is undetermined.

Sequencing was performed with immunoSEQ multiplex PCR; in TCRdb, only in-frame clones are kept and a portion is missing. The repertoire holds over 80,000 clones, with 85% as singletons. The origin of this receptor is a man aged 18 to 29 in good health and CMV-seropositive. The specimen sequenced was PBMCs. This sequence joins TRBV7-3 and TRBJ2-2; 12 nucleotides match TRBD1. Here the CDR3 reads CASSYGTGGFDTGELFF. As DNA, the CDR3 is TGTGCCAGCAGCTACGGGACAGGGGGCTTTGACACCGGGGAGCTGTTTTTT.